One sample yielded the 7 T cell receptor beta chains listed below, sequenced in a study of blood T cells in healthy people across ages. Together with a sample-barcoded 5' primer, a J-beta primer mix was included in a second PCR lasting about 6 to 11 cycles. Using its own MiXCR run on the 5' RACE reads, TCRdb lists one record per CDR3 protein. This sample yields about 800,000 distinct CDR3 sequences, of which roughly 60% are seen a single time; around 20% belongs to the top ten. The sample consisted of blood. The receptors here all came from a man aged 25-45 years in good health.

This chain links TRBV6-6 with TRBJ2-3; TRBD2 matches 9 bases. The V gene end was trimmed by 8 bases and the J gene end by 3 bases; junction bases not matched to a gene: 9. The CDR3 loop spans 15 amino acids. Germline V lookup: CDR1 MNHNY, CDR2 SVGAGI (reference sequence). The chain's CDR3 is CASATRAGGTDTQYF. As DNA, the CDR3 is TGTGCCAGCGCGACCCGAGCGGGGGGTACAGATACGCAGTATTTT.

The rearrangement joins TRBV3-1 to TRBJ2-7; maybe TRBD2 (6 bases). V lost 2 bases and J 2 bases, leaving 13 bases between the germline ends. CDR3 length: 15 amino acids. Germline V gives CDR1 LGHDT, CDR2 YNNKEL (reference sequence). CDR3 nucleotides: TGTGCCAGCAGCCAATCCGGGAGTCAGACCTACGAGCAGTACTTC. This codes for CASSQSGSQTYEQYF.

The chain links TRBV4-1 to TRBJ1-5; TRBD1 might be the D (5 bases). V was pared by 0 bases and J by 2 bases, with 11 bases between. This CDR3 region has 16 residues. CDR1 and CDR2 (germline): MGHRA, YSYEKL. The chain's CDR3 is CASSQELGRGNQPQHF. CDR3 nucleotides: TGCGCCAGCAGCCAAGAGCTGGGACGGGGCAATCAGCCCCAGCATTTT.

This clonotype was seen only a few times. The rearrangement uses TRBV6-2 or TRBV6-3 and TRBJ2-3, with D possibly being TRBD1 (6 bases). The CDR3 runs to 13 residues. V gave up 7 bases and J gave up 3 bases, with 11 bases separating them. Germline CDR1 reads MNHEY; CDR2 reads SVGEGT. In DNA, the CDR3 is TGTGCCAGCAAAGGGGGTAGGACAGATACGCAGTATTTT. It codes for CASKGGRTDTQYF.

This chain uses TRBV2 with TRBJ2-5, with 7 positions matching TRBD2. The last part of the DNA fits TRBJ2-7 better; the J call may be wrong. Germline loops: CDR1 SNHLY, CDR2 FYNNEI. This CDR3 is built from 13 residues. This CDR3 is CASVAGATYEQYF. The CDR3, as DNA: TGTGCCAGCGTTGCGGGAGCGACCTACGAGCAGTACTTC.

This rearrangement joins TRBV20-1 to TRBJ2-1; 10 bases agree with TRBD2. Germline-derived CDR1 and CDR2 are DFQATT and SNEGSKA (reference sequence). This CDR3 region has 16 residues. V shed 5 bases, J shed 7 bases, and the junction held 14 bases outside the gene matches. The DNA of the CDR3 is TGCAGTGCTGGGAATAACCTAGCGGGAGTGGTAAATGAGCAGTTCTTC. This translates into CSAGNNLAGVVNEQFF.

The chain combines TRBV7-2 with TRBJ2-1; D uncertain. Trimming shortened V by 5 bases and J by 10 bases, and 9 bases separated the two germline ends. The V gene's germline CDR1 is SGHTA and CDR2 FQGNSA. CDR3 length equals 11 residues. CDR3 DNA: TGTGCCAGCAGCGGTAGAGGAGAGCAGTTCTTC. Translation gives CASSGRGEQFF.